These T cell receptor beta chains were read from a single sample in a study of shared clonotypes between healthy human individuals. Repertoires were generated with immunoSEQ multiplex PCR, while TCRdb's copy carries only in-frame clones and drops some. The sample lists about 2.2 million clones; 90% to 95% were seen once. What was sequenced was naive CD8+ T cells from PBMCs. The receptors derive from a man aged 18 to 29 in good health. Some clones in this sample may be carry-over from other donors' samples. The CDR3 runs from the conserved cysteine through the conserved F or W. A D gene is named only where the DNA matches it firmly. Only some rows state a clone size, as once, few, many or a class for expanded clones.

CASSLLGAGANVLTF | TGTGCCAGCAGTTTATTGGGGGCTGGGGCCAACGTCCTGACTTTC | TRBJ2-6 | TRBV27 | - | -
CASSLGPLNTEAFF | TGTGCCAGCAGCTTAGGGCCCCTGAACACTGAAGCTTTCTTT | TRBJ1-1 | TRBV7-2 | - | -
CASMGGQPERHEQYF | TGTGCCAGCATGGGGGGACAGCCCGAAAGACACGAGCAGTACTTC | TRBJ2-7 | TRBV2 | - | -
CAWSDGRTNTGELFF | TGTGCCTGGAGTGATGGCCGAACGAACACCGGGGAGCTGTTTTTT | TRBJ2-2 | TRBV30 | - | -
CASRVAESNQPQHF | TGTGCCAGTCGGGTGGCTGAAAGCAATCAGCCCCAGCATTTT | TRBJ1-5 | TRBV10-3 | - | -
CANLTASGANVLTF | TGTGCCAACTTAACCGCCTCTGGGGCCAACGTCCTGACTTTC | TRBJ2-6 | TRBV7-3 | - | -
CASSVAGHVKNIQYF | TGTGCCAGCAGCGTAGCTGGTCACGTCAAAAACATTCAGTACTTC | TRBJ2-4 | TRBV9 | once | -
CASSEGLAELIEQYF | TGCGCCAGCAGCGAGGGACTAGCGGAGCTAATCGAGCAGTACTTC | TRBJ2-7 | TRBV5-1 | - | TRBD2
CASSLDFDRDRQQETQYF | TGCGCCAGCAGCTTGGATTTTGACCGAGACAGGCAGCAAGAGACCCAGTACTTC | TRBJ2-5 | TRBV5-1 | once | -
CASSQISGILNEQFF | TGCGCCAGCAGCCAAATTAGCGGGATCCTCAATGAGCAGTTCTTC | TRBJ2-1 | TRBV4-3 | - | TRBD2
CASSQDFLEAETTSALNEQYF | TGCGCCAGCAGCCAAGATTTTTTAGAGGCGGAGACTACATCGGCCCTAAACGAGCAGTACTTC | TRBJ2-7 | TRBV4-1 | - | -
CASSWDSDYEQYF | TGTGCCAGCAGCTGGGACAGCGACTACGAGCAGTACTTC | TRBJ2-7 | TRBV7-9 | - | TRBD1
CASSLSLAGALTDTQYF | TGTGCCAGCAGTTTATCTCTAGCGGGAGCCCTCACAGATACGCAGTATTTT | TRBJ2-3 | TRBV27 | - | TRBD2
CASSRQGDTEAFF | TGTGCCAGCAGTCGACAGGGCGACACTGAAGCTTTCTTT | TRBJ1-1 | TRBV7-9 | - | TRBD1
CASSLAGDRTNYGYTF | TGTGCCAGCAGCTTAGCGGGGGACAGGACTAACTATGGCTACACCTTC | TRBJ1-2 | TRBV7-9 | - | TRBD1
CATSRDRPPRAPYEQYF | TGTGCCACCAGCAGAGATCGGCCCCCAAGGGCCCCCTACGAGCAGTACTTC | TRBJ2-7 | TRBV15 | - | -
CASSSRGQGAPYEQYF | TGTGCCAGCAGCTCGAGAGGACAGGGGGCTCCCTACGAGCAGTACTTC | TRBJ2-7 | TRBV7-9 | - | TRBD1
CASRKGGGSTEAFF | TGTGCCAGCAGAAAAGGGGGCGGAAGCACTGAAGCTTTCTTT | TRBJ1-1 | TRBV5-4 | once | TRBD1
CASSLLAGATNEQFF | TGCGCCAGCAGCTTGCTAGCGGGAGCTACCAATGAGCAGTTCTTC | TRBJ2-1 | TRBV5-1 | - | TRBD2
CASSQREGPSTDTQYF | TGTGCCAGCAGTCAGCGGGAGGGCCCTAGCACAGATACGCAGTATTTT | TRBJ2-3 | TRBV27 | - | TRBD2
CASSPGPHTGELFF | TGTGCCAGCTCACCTGGCCCCCACACCGGGGAGCTGTTTTTT | TRBJ2-2 | TRBV18 | - | -
CASSKRDPLTNQPQHF | TGTGCCAGCAGTAAACGGGACCCCCTTACTAATCAGCCCCAGCATTTT | TRBJ1-5 | TRBV27 | once | -
CASSLPSGGTGELFF | TGTGCCAGCAGCTTACCTAGCGGAGGGACCGGGGAGCTGTTTTTT | TRBJ2-2 | TRBV9 | - | TRBD2
CASSLSRAGGFSEQFF | TGTGCCAGCAGTTTATCGAGGGCGGGAGGGTTTAGCGAGCAGTTCTTC | TRBJ2-1 | TRBV27 | - | TRBD2
CASSYSGTVYYNEQFF | TGTGCCAGCAGTTACTCGGGGACAGTGTACTACAATGAGCAGTTCTTC | TRBJ2-1 | TRBV6-5 | - | TRBD1
CASSFPGTGELFF | TGTGCCAGCAGTTTCCCAGGAACCGGGGAGCTGTTTTTT | TRBJ2-2 | TRBV27 | - | -
CASSLWNYEQYF | TGTGCCAGCAGTTTGTGGAACTACGAGCAGTACTTC | TRBJ2-7 | TRBV28 | once | -
CASSLLAGEGAKNIQYF | TGTGCCAGCAGTTTATTAGCGGGAGAGGGAGCCAAAAACATTCAGTACTTC | TRBJ2-4 | TRBV28 | - | TRBD2
CASKPWTDLYGYTF | TGTGCCAGTAAACCTTGGACGGACCTCTATGGCTACACCTTC | TRBJ1-2 | TRBV19 | - | -
CASSLAGGPIGYEQYF | TGTGCCAGCAGTTTAGCGGGAGGGCCGATAGGCTACGAGCAGTACTTC | TRBJ2-7 | TRBV28 | - | TRBD2
CASSHSYEQYF | TGTGCCAGCAGCCACTCCTACGAGCAGTACTTC | TRBJ2-7 | TRBV5-6 | - | -
CASSLNQNEQYF | TGTGCCAGCAGTTTGAATCAGAACGAGCAGTACTTC | TRBJ2-7 | TRBV28 | once | -
CASSQDRQGGEAFF | TGCGCCAGCAGCCAAGATCGGCAGGGGGGTGAAGCTTTCTTT | TRBJ1-1 | TRBV4-1 | - | TRBD1
CASSWIAETSGATDTQYF | TGTGCCAGCAGCTGGATAGCGGAAACTAGCGGGGCCACAGATACGCAGTATTTT | TRBJ2-3 | TRBV11-2 | - | TRBD2
CASSLKPGQTSRDGEKLFF | TGTGCCAGCAGTCTAAAACCGGGACAGACGTCCAGAGACGGTGAAAAACTGTTTTTT | TRBJ1-4 | TRBV11-2 | - | TRBD1
CASSLAGLADYEQYF | TGTGCCAGCAGTTTAGCGGGACTAGCGGACTACGAGCAGTACTTC | TRBJ2-7 | TRBV27 | - | TRBD2
CASSVDSGAPQPQHF | TGTGCCAGCAGCGTAGATTCGGGGGCGCCTCAGCCCCAGCATTTT | TRBJ1-5 | TRBV9 | - | -
CASSLGVIAGLYQETQYF | TGCGCCAGCAGCTTGGGGGTTATAGCGGGCCTGTACCAAGAGACCCAGTACTTC | TRBJ2-5 | TRBV5-1 | - | TRBD2
CASSEGDSLYEAFF | TGCGCCAGCAGTGAGGGGGACAGCCTATATGAAGCTTTCTTT | TRBJ1-1 | TRBV10-2 | - | TRBD1
CSAPGTSGADTGELFF | TGCAGCGCCCCCGGGACTAGCGGAGCCGACACCGGGGAGCTGTTTTTT | TRBJ2-2 | TRBV29-1 | once | TRBD2
CASSSGITYEQYF | TGTGCCAGCAGTTCCGGGATTACCTACGAGCAGTACTTC | TRBJ2-7 | TRBV27 | - | -
CASRNPTGVVYEQYF | TGTGCCAGCAGGAATCCAACAGGGGTGGTCTACGAGCAGTACTTC | TRBJ2-7 | TRBV28 | - | TRBD1
CASSQESLSWLEAFF | TGCGCCAGCAGCCAAGAGAGCTTGTCGTGGCTGGAAGCTTTCTTT | TRBJ1-1 | TRBV4-1 | - | -
CASRTPDWRNYNEQFF | TGTGCCAGCAGAACCCCCGACTGGAGGAACTACAATGAGCAGTTCTTC | TRBJ2-1 | TRBV6-6 | - | -
CASSSMIYEQYF | TGCGCCAGCAGCTCTATGATCTACGAGCAGTACTTC | TRBJ2-7 | TRBV5-1 | once | -
CASSEERGGTSYEQYF | TGTGCCAGCAGTGAAGAGCGTGGCGGGACCTCCTACGAGCAGTACTTC | TRBJ2-7 | TRBV6-1 | - | -
CASSLVGGRASYEQYF | TGCGCCAGCAGCTTGGTTGGCGGGAGGGCCTCCTACGAGCAGTACTTC | TRBJ2-7 | TRBV5-1 | - | TRBD2
CASSSAGPTYEQYF | TGTGCCAGCAGTTCGGCGGGACCTACCTACGAGCAGTACTTC | TRBJ2-7 | TRBV28 | - | -
CASSHRQGVATEAFF | TGTGCCAGCAGCCACCGACAGGGTGTCGCCACTGAAGCTTTCTTT | TRBJ1-1 | TRBV7-9 | - | TRBD1
CASSRNTGSTNEKLFF | TGTGCCAGCAGCCGAAACACGGGTTCAACTAATGAAAAACTGTTTTTT | TRBJ1-4 | TRBV11-1 | - | -
CASSLVQGPNTEAFF | TGTGCCAGCAGTTTAGTACAGGGTCCGAACACTGAAGCTTTCTTT | TRBJ1-1 | TRBV28 | - | -
CASSIGTGGADGYTF | TGTGCCAGTAGTATTGGGACAGGGGGCGCCGATGGCTACACCTTC | TRBJ1-2 | TRBV19 | - | TRBD1
CASSLDRVGYTEAFF | TGTGCCAGCAGCTTAGATCGGGTGGGCTACACTGAAGCTTTCTTT | TRBJ1-1 | TRBV11-2 | - | -